The 14 T cell receptor beta chains given below trace back to one sample, sequenced in a study of blood T cell repertoires in COVID-19. The repertoire was sequenced with immunoSEQ multiplex PCR; TCRdb's copy has only in-frame clones and lacks some. This sample has 25,000 to 40,000 clones; around 85% occur once, and the top ten carry 7.3%. Sample: peripheral blood. All receptors come from a human donor in a cohort sampled during active COVID-19.

V is TRBV3-1 (or the pseudogene TRBV3-2) and J is TRBJ1-5; no clear D. The CDR3 spans 13 residues. V lost 3 bases and J 5 bases, leaving 8 bases between the germline ends. The germline gives CDR1 LGHDT, CDR2 YNNKEL (reference sequence). The CDR3 region is CASSQMGDQPQHF. The DNA for the CDR3 is TGTGCCAGCAGCCAGATGGGAGATCAGCCCCAGCATTTT.

The chain is built from TRBV6-5 and TRBJ1-4, with 7 bases identical to TRBD1. The CDR3 is made up of 16 amino acids. Trimming cost V 4 bases and J 8 bases; bases outside gene matches: 13. The germline V gene encodes CDR1 MNHEY and CDR2 SVGAGI. Written as DNA, the CDR3 is TGTGCCAGCAGTTTCGAAGCAGGGGGTCTAACCGAAAAACTGTTTTTT. As protein: CASSFEAGGLTEKLFF.

The rearrangement joins TRBV9 to TRBJ1-2; D is undetermined. Trimming pared 3 bases from V and 2 bases from J, leaving 17 bases between. The V gene's germline CDR1 is SGDLS and CDR2 YYNGEE. The CDR3 has 16 residues. The CDR3 protein is CASSAESPGINYGYTF. CDR3 nucleotide sequence: TGTGCCAGCAGCGCAGAGTCCCCGGGGATCAACTATGGCTACACCTTC.

The chain employs TRBV6-6 and TRBJ2-1; TRBD2 agrees at 9 bases. The V segment lost 2 bases and the J segment 7 bases; nucleotides outside the gene matches: 6. Per the germline V gene, CDR1 is MNHNY and CDR2 is SVGAGI (reference sequence). The CDR3 runs to 15 residues. CDR3 nucleotides: TGTGCCAGCAGTTACGTAGCGGGGGCGGGGAATGAGCAGTTCTTC. Encoded protein: CASSYVAGAGNEQFF.

V usage is TRBV18 and J usage is TRBJ1-1; D gene ambiguous. CDR1 is KGHSH, CDR2 LQKENI, per germline. V was cut by 2 bases and J by 4 bases, with 5 bases left in between. This CDR3 has 12 residues. The CDR3 sequence: CASSPAGTEAFF. The CDR3 coding sequence is TGTGCCAGCTCACCAGCCGGCACTGAAGCTTTCTTT.

This clone appeared a few times. The rearrangement joins TRBV6-5 to TRBJ1-4; perhaps TRBD1 as D (6 bases). This CDR3 has 14 residues. Trimming left V 10 bases short and J 4 bases short, with 16 bases between. CDR1 and CDR2 from the germline V gene are MNHEY and SVGAGI. The CDR3 sequence is CATHLGGNNEKLFF. CDR3 DNA sequence: TGTGCCACCCATCTAGGGGGAAATAATGAAAAACTGTTTTTT.

The chain links TRBV4-1 to TRBJ2-7; 9 bases are a match to TRBD1. Germline CDR1 is MGHRA and CDR2 is YSYEKL. V shed 3 bases and J 3 bases; nucleotides not matched to a gene: 6. The CDR3 runs to 15 residues. CDR3 in DNA: TGCGCCAGCAGCCAGGGGACAGGGACGTTCTACGAGCAGTACTTC. This gives the protein CASSQGTGTFYEQYF.

The J gene is TRBJ2-3, the V gene TRBV3-1 (or the pseudogene TRBV3-2), with D uncertain. The germline V and J ends were trimmed by 4 bases and 2 bases, with 7 bases remaining between them. The CDR3 has 13 amino acids. Germline loops: CDR1 LGHDT, CDR2 YNNKEL (reference sequence). In DNA, the CDR3 is TGTGCCAGCAGCCCATCCTACACAGATACGCAGTATTTT. Translation: CASSPSYTDTQYF.

This sequence joins TRBV19 and TRBJ1-4; unclear D gene. V dropped 6 bases and J dropped 4 bases, with 12 bases sitting between them. CDR3 length: 14 residues. Germline values: CDR1 LNHDA, CDR2 SQIVND (reference sequence). CDR3 residues: CASSAGSYNEKLFF. The CDR3 DNA follows: TGTGCCAGTAGCGCCGGGTCTTATAATGAAAAACTGTTTTTT.

The CDR3 region has the DNA TGTGCCAGTAGTATGTCAGGGCGTGATAATTCACCCCTCCACTTT. Translation gives CASSMSGRDNSPLHF. J is TRBJ1-6 and V is TRBV19; the D gene is possibly TRBD1 (5 bases). The V end was cut by 3 bases, the J end by 5 bases, with 11 bases between. The CDR3 consists of 15 residues. Looked up from germline, CDR1 is LNHDA and CDR2 is SQIVND (reference sequence).

The chain recombines TRBV10-3 with TRBJ1-3; 7 positions match TRBD1. The CDR3 covers 15 residues. Trimming removed 2 bases from V and 1 base from J; junction bases left unmatched: 2. In germline, CDR1 is ENHRY, CDR2 SYGVKD. The CDR3 bases are TGTGCCATCAGTGAGAGACAGGGTTCTGGAAACACCATATATTTT. It translates to CAISERQGSGNTIYF.

The chain recombines TRBV2 with TRBJ2-5, with a weak D call TRBD2 (5 bases). This CDR3 is built from 15 residues. Germline values: CDR1 SNHLY, CDR2 FYNNEI. V was trimmed by 3 bases and J by 4 bases, leaving 15 bases between them. The CDR3 sequence: CASSEGLSRAETQYF. CDR3 bases: TGTGCCAGCAGTGAGGGTCTTTCGCGGGCAGAGACCCAGTACTTC.

The chain carries TRBV6-5 and TRBJ1-4; weak D call: TRBD1 (6 bases). The germline V and J ends were trimmed by 5 bases and 6 bases, with 13 bases remaining between them. This CDR3 spans 14 amino acids. Germline V gene sequence: CDR1 MNHEY, CDR2 SVGAGI. The CDR3 DNA is TGTGCCAGCAGTCGAACAGGGAAGGATGAAAAACTGTTTTTT. Protein product: CASSRTGKDEKLFF.

This rearrangement joins TRBV18 to TRBJ2-6, with D perhaps TRBD2 (5 bases). This CDR3 is built from 16 residues. Trimming took 3 bases from V and 2 from J, leaving 11 bases between them. Per germline, CDR1 KGHSH and CDR2 LQKENI. The CDR3 DNA is TGTGCCAGCTCACCTCTCGGAGGCACTGGGGCCAACGTCCTGACTTTC. This translates into CASSPLGGTGANVLTF.